This note documents a single TCR beta chain sequence. As yet, its antigen is unknown. This specimen belongs to a study of OX40 agonist ivuxolimab in advanced cancers. Regarding the study as a whole: CD4+ and CD8+ T cells in blood underwent clonal expansion by week 6 at 0.1 to 3.0 mg/kg.

V dropped 1 base and J dropped 1 base, with 11 bases sitting between them. The CDR3 runs 15 residues. In germline, CDR1 is LGHNA, CDR2 YSLEER. Libraries were prepared by immunoSEQ multiplex PCR; TCRdb keeps only in-frame clonotypes and omits some of them. The sample holds 60,000 to 70,000 clones; less than 95% are singletons and the top ten take 10% to 15%. The source material was CD4+ or CD8+ T cells sorted from blood, sampled in a trial of the OX40 agonist ivuxolimab. The TCR comes from an adult with an advanced solid tumor such as melanoma, head and neck, liver or kidney cancer. The V and J genes are TRBV4-3 and TRBJ2-7, with D perhaps matching TRBD2 (5 bases). As DNA, the CDR3 is TGCGCCAGCAGCCAAGGATCCGGGAAATCCTACGAGCAGTACTTC. It encodes CASSQGSGKSYEQYF.